Detailed here is one T cell receptor (beta chain). The antigen is not known. The CDR3 runs to 16 residues. This entry belongs to a study of monozygotic twins with inflammatory bowel disease. T cells were not sorted, and total RNA was isolated straight from whole blood. Study-wide results and caveats: The authors found no support for a single strong IBD-associated signal or clonotype.

From its re-call of the 5' RACE reads, TCRdb lists each CDR3 protein once, without DNA. The sample holds around 210,000 distinct CDR3 sequences. Sequences were obtained from blood. The chain is built from TRBV12-3 or TRBV12-4 and TRBJ2-3; TCRdb's D call of TRBD2 is untestable without DNA. The TCR comes from a human donor with ulcerative colitis or Crohn's disease, or a healthy co-twin of an affected twin (not recorded which). The CDR3: CASSPSGGLRTDTQYF.